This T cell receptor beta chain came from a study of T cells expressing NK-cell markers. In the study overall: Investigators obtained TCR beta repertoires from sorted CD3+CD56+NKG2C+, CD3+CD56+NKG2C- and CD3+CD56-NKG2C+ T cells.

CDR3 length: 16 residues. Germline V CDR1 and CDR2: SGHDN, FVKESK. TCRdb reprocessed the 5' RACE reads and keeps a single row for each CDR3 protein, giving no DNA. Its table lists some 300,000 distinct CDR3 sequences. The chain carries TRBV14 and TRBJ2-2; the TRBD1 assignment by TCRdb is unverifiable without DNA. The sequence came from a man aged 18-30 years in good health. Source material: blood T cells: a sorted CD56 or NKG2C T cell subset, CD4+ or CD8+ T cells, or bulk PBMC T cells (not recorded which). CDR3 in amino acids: CASSQVLSGWTGELFF.